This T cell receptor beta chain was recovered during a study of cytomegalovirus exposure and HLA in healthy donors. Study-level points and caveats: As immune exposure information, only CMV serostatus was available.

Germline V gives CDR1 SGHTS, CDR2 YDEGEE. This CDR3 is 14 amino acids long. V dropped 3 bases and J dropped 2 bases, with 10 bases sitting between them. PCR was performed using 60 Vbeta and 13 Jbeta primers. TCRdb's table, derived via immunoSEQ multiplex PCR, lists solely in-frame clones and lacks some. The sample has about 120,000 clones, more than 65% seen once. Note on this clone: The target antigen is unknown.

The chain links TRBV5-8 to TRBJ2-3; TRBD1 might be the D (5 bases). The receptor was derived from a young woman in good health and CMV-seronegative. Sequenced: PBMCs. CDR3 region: CASSSRQFTDTQYF. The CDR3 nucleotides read TGTGCCAGCAGCTCACGACAGTTCACAGATACGCAGTATTTT. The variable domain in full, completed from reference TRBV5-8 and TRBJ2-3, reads EAGVTQSPTHLIKTRGQQATLRCSPISGHTSVYWYQQALGLGLQFLLWYDEGEERNRGNFPPRFSGRQFPNYSSELNVNALELEDSALYLCASSSRQFTDTQYFGPGTRLTVL.